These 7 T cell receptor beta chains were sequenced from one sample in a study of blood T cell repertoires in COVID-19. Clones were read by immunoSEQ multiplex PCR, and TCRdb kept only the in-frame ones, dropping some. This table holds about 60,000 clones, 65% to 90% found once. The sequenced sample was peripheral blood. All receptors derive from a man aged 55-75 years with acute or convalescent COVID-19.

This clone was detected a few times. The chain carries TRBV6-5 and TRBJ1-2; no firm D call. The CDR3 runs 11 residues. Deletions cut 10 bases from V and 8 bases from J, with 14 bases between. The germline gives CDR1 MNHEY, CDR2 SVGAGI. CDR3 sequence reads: CATEAVRGYTF. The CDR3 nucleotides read TGTGCCACCGAGGCAGTAAGGGGCTACACCTTC.

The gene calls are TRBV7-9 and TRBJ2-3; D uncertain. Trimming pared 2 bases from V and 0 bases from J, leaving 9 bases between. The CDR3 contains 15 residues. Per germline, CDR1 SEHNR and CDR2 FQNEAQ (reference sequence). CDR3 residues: CASSLLLTSTDTQYF. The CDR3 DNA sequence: TGTGCCAGCAGCTTACTGTTGACTAGCACAGATACGCAGTATTTT. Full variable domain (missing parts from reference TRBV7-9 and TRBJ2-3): DTGVSQNPRHKITKRGQNVTFRCDPISEHNRLYWYRQTLGQGPEFLTYFQNEAQLEKSRLLSDRFSAERPKGSFSTLEIQRTEQGDSAMYLCASSLLLTSTDTQYFGPGTRLTVL.

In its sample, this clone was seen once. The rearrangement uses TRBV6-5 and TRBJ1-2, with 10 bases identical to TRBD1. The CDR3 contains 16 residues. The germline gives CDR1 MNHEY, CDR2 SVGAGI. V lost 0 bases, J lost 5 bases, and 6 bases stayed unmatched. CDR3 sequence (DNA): TGTGCCAGCAGTTACTCACGGACAGGGGGTAGTTATGGCTACACCTTC. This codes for CASSYSRTGGSYGYTF.

CDR3 in DNA: TGCGCCAGCAGCGCTGGAAAGACTAGCGGGGAGATACAAGAGACCCAGTACTTC. It specifies CASSAGKTSGEIQETQYF. The V gene is TRBV5-1, the J gene TRBJ2-5; 11 nucleotides agree with TRBD2. The CDR3 is made up of 18 amino acids. CDR1 is SGHRS, CDR2 YFSETQ, per germline. V was clipped by 4 bases and J by 2 bases; unmatched bases: 13.

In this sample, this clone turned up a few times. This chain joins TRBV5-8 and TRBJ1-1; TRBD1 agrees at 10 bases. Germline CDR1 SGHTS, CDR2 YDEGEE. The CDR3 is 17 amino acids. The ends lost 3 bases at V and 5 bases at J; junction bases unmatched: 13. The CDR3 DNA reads TGTGCCAGCAGCTCAAAGGGGAGGACAGGGGGTAGGACTGAAGCTTTCTTT. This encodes CASSSKGRTGGRTEAFF.

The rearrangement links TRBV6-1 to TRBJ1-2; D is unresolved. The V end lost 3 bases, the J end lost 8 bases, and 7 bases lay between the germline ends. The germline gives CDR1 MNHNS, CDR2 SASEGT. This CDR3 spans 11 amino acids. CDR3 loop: CASSELRGYTF. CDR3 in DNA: TGTGCCAGCAGTGAGCTGAGGGGCTACACCTTC.

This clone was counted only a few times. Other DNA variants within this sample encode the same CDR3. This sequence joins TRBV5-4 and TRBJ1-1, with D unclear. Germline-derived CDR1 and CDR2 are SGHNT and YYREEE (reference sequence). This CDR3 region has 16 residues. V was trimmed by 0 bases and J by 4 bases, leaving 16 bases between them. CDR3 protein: CASSLGSGGWGTEAFF. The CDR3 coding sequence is TGTGCCAGCAGCTTGGGATCAGGAGGGTGGGGCACTGAAGCTTTCTTT.